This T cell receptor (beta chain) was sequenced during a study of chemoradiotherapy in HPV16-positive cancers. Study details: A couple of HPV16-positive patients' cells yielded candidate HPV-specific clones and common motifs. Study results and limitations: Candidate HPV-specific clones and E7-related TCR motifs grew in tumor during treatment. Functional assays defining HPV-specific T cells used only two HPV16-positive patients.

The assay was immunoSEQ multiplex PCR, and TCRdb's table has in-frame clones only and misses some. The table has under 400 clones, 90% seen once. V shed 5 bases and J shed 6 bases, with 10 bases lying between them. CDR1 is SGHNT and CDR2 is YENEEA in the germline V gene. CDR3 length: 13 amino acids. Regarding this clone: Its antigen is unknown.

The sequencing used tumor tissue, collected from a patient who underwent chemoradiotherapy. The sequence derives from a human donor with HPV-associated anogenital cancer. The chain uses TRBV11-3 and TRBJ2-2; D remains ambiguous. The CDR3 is CASSVTEPGELFF. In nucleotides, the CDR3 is TGTGCCAGCAGCGTGACGGAGCCCGGGGAGCTGTTTTTT.